This is a list of T cell receptor beta chains from one sample in a study of shared clonotypes between healthy human individuals. Profiled with immunoSEQ multiplex PCR; TCRdb holds only in-frame clones, not every one. The sample yields some 320,000 clones, 80% to 90% seen once. Sequenced input: memory CD8+ T cells sorted from blood. These receptors all come from a young man in good health. Each CDR3 is given with its conserved first and last residue. The D gene is left open where the match is weak. Rows give clone size only sometimes, using once, few, many, or a class for an expanded clone.

v_gene	d_gene	abundance	j_gene	CDR3nt	CDR3aa
TRBV7-9	-	-	TRBJ2-7	TGTGCCGGCAGCTTAGCAGGCAGGGGTCAATACTTC	CAGSLAGRGQYF
TRBV19	TRBD1	-	TRBJ1-1	TGTGCCAGCCAACAGGGGTTACGAACTGAAGCTTTCTTT	CASQQGLRTEAFF
TRBV4-1	-	-	TRBJ2-7	TGCGCCAGCAGCCAAAATTTGGGCTACGAGCAGTACTTC	CASSQNLGYEQYF
TRBV5-4	-	once	TRBJ2-5	TGTGCCAGCAGCTTGGCCGGGGGCGGTGTAGAGACCCAGTACTTC	CASSLAGGGVETQYF
TRBV4-3	-	-	TRBJ2-5	TGCGCCAGCAGCCAAGACTTCCGGACTGTCGAGGAGACCCAGTACTTC	CASSQDFRTVEETQYF
TRBV21-1	-	many	TRBJ2-5	TGTGCCAGCAGCAAAGCGCTTTCCTGCAGGTCCCAAGAGACCCAGTACTTC	CASSKALSCRSQETQYF
TRBV4-2	TRBD1	once	TRBJ2-1	TGTGCCAGCAGCCCTTGGACAGGGGATTATGAGCAGTTCTTC	CASSPWTGDYEQFF
TRBV20-1	-	-	TRBJ1-6	TGCAGTGCGACCGACGTGCCCCTCCACTTT	CSATDVPLHF
TRBV13	-	few	TRBJ1-5	TGTGCCAGCAGCTTAAGAGGACCTAGAGAGCCCCAGCATTTT	CASSLRGPREPQHF
TRBV7-8	TRBD1	-	TRBJ2-1	TGTGCCAGCAGCTTATCGGCAGGGGGCTATGTGTCGAAGTTCTTC	CASSLSAGGYVSKFF
TRBV5-1	-	-	TRBJ2-7	TGCGCCAGCAGCACTGTGGTAGGGGACTACGAGCAGTACTTC	CASSTVVGDYEQYF
TRBV7-2	TRBD2	-	TRBJ2-3	TGTGCCAGCAGCTTCGCGGGACTAGACTCGGATACGCAGTATTTT	CASSFAGLDSDTQYF
TRBV28	TRBD1	-	TRBJ2-7	TGTGCCAGCAGTCACCACTGGGACAGCTCCTACGAGCAGTACTTC	CASSHHWDSSYEQYF
TRBV29-1	-	-	TRBJ2-7	TGCAGCGCCAAAGGACTGTCTAGGAGCTCCTACGAGCAGTACTTC	CSAKGLSRSSYEQYF
TRBV6-6	-	-	TRBJ2-7	TGTGCCAGCAGTTACTCAGGGGCAGGGTACGAGCAGTACTTC	CASSYSGAGYEQYF
TRBV28	-	-	TRBJ2-7	TGTGCCAGCAGTCGACCCTCCACAGGGACCGAGCAGTACTTC	CASSRPSTGTEQYF
TRBV11-2	-	once	TRBJ2-5	TGTGCCAGCAGCTTAGATGGCAAACGGGGGCCAATGATGGAGGAGACCCAGTACTTC	CASSLDGKRGPMMEETQYF
TRBV4-1	TRBD1	few	TRBJ2-7	TGCGCCAGCAGCCTCGTCGGACAGGGTCGTAGCGAGCAGTACTTC	CASSLVGQGRSEQYF
TRBV27	-	-	TRBJ2-2	TGTGCCAGCAGTTTATTACCGGGGACCGGGGAGCTGTTTTTT	CASSLLPGTGELFF
TRBV9	TRBD1	-	TRBJ2-7	TGTGCCAGCAGCCAGGGGGACGGATACGAGCAGTACTTC	CASSQGDGYEQYF
TRBV2	-	-	TRBJ2-6	TGTGCCAGCAGCGGAGACTCTGGGGCCAACGTCCTGACTTTC	CASSGDSGANVLTF
TRBV27	TRBD1	-	TRBJ1-1	TGTGCCAGCAAACGACAGGGGGCCCTGACTGAAGCTTTCTTT	CASKRQGALTEAFF
TRBV27	TRBD2	-	TRBJ2-5	TGTGCCAGCAGCCGCCTTCCCTTGGGCGGGGGGGCCGGAGAGACCCAGTACTTC	CASSRLPLGGGAGETQYF
TRBV19	-	once	TRBJ2-1	TGTGCCAGTACCGACACGGTGATGGGGAATTACAATGAGCAGTTCTTC	CASTDTVMGNYNEQFF
TRBV9	TRBD2	once	TRBJ2-3	TGTGCCAGCAGCTTAGCGGGGGGTAGCACAGATACGCAGTATTTT	CASSLAGGSTDTQYF
TRBV4-1	-	-	TRBJ2-1	TGCGCCAGCAGCCAAGGGAGAGGAGGCAAGGACAATGAGCAGTTCTTC	CASSQGRGGKDNEQFF
TRBV4-3	-	-	TRBJ1-2	TGCGCCAGCAGCCAAGATAGGAGTTTGGGCAGGGGAACTATGGGCTACACCTTC	CASSQDRSLGRGTMGYTF
TRBV7-2	-	-	TRBJ1-2	TGTGCCAGCAGCTTAAGTGCAACAGGGACTAACTATGGCTACACCTTC	CASSLSATGTNYGYTF
TRBV10-3	TRBD2	-	TRBJ2-7	TGTGCCATAGACTATTGGGAGCGGGAACACGAGCAGTACTTC	CAIDYWEREHEQYF
TRBV7-9	TRBD2	-	TRBJ2-1	TGTGCCAGCAGCTTTGGGACTAGCGGGAGGCTCTGGGATGAGCAGTTCTTC	CASSFGTSGRLWDEQFF
TRBV4-1	-	-	TRBJ1-4	TGCGCCAGCAGCCAAAAGGGGTCCCCGCATCATGAAAAACTGTTTTTT	CASSQKGSPHHEKLFF
TRBV28	TRBD1	-	TRBJ1-5	TGTGCCAGCAGTAAGACAGGGCTTCGGGTTTTGGGCAATCAGCCCCAGCATTTT	CASSKTGLRVLGNQPQHF
TRBV6-6	-	-	TRBJ1-2	TGTGCCAGCAGTTACGGGGTGATAGAAAAAGGCTACACCTTC	CASSYGVIEKGYTF
TRBV4-1	-	few	TRBJ1-1	TGCGCCAGCAGCCAAGTGACAGTTCTTAACACTGAAGCTTTCTTT	CASSQVTVLNTEAFF
TRBV5-6	-	-	TRBJ1-2	TGTGCCAGCAGCTTGTTGGTAGGGATGGGAGGCTACACCTTC	CASSLLVGMGGYTF
TRBV4-1	-	-	TRBJ2-3	TGCGCCAGCAGCCAACCTTGTGGGAGGTCGCAAGATACGCAGTATTTT	CASSQPCGRSQDTQYF
TRBV5-1	-	once	TRBJ2-7	TGCGCCAGCAGCTTGGAGGCAGGGGGGCCCTACGAGCAGTACTTC	CASSLEAGGPYEQYF
TRBV6-4	-	-	TRBJ1-1	TGTGCCAGCGGCGGGGGGGACACTGAAGCTTTCTTT	CASGGGDTEAFF
TRBV5-6	TRBD1	once	TRBJ2-7	TGTGCCAGCAGCCTCGGGCAGGGGGCGTACGAGCAGTACTTC	CASSLGQGAYEQYF
TRBV10-1	TRBD2	-	TRBJ2-3	TGCGCCAGCAGTGAAGCCCTAGCGGGAGCACCACGGTATTTT	CASSEALAGAPRYF
TRBV9	-	-	TRBJ1-6	TGTGCCAGCAGCGGCGACAGACCGCCGAATTCACCCCTCCACTTT	CASSGDRPPNSPLHF
TRBV27	TRBD1	-	TRBJ1-1	TGTGCCAGCAGCAACTCCGGACAGGGGCTTGGTATTTACACTGAAGCTTTCTTT	CASSNSGQGLGIYTEAFF
TRBV6-1	TRBD1	-	TRBJ2-3	TGTGCCAGCAGTGTAAGGGACAGATCCCAGGCAGATACGCAGTATTTT	CASSVRDRSQADTQYF
TRBV5-6	-	-	TRBJ2-1	TGTGCCAGCACCTTCAGCGGGCTTCCCTACAATGAGCAGTTCTTC	CASTFSGLPYNEQFF
TRBV15	-	many	TRBJ2-1	TGTGCCACCAGCACCGGCCGGGGATCCTACAATGAGCAGTTCTTC	CATSTGRGSYNEQFF
TRBV28	TRBD1	-	TRBJ2-7	TGTGCCAGCAGCGGGGGACAGGGTTATGCCTACGAGCAGTACTTC	CASSGGQGYAYEQYF
TRBV6-1	TRBD2	-	TRBJ2-3	TGTGCCAGCAGTGAATTTGGGCTAGCGGGGCGTCACCTGGTTACAGATACGCAGTATTTT	CASSEFGLAGRHLVTDTQYF
TRBV6-5	-	-	TRBJ1-1	TGTGCCAGCAGTTACTCGGGGGGGACGAGTGAAGCTTTCTTT	CASSYSGGTSEAFF
TRBV12-5	TRBD1	-	TRBJ2-7	TGTGCTAGTGGTTTGGTGGCCAGGGGGCCCGGAAACGAGCAGTACTTC	CASGLVARGPGNEQYF
TRBV14	TRBD1	once	TRBJ1-1	TGTGCCAGCAGCCAGGACAGGGTCGGGGGTGAAGCTTTCTTT	CASSQDRVGGEAFF
TRBV27	TRBD1	few	TRBJ1-6	TGTGCCAGCGCCTCCGGGACAGGGTTCTCCTATAATTCACCCCTCCACTTT	CASASGTGFSYNSPLHF